These T cell receptor beta chains were read from a single sample in a study of T-cell memory formation after mild COVID-19. MiXCR, applied by TCRdb to the 5' RACE reads, yields one record per CDR3 protein. The repertoire holds about 560,000 distinct CDR3 sequences, with more than 15% as singletons. Sequenced: PBMCs or a T cell subset sorted from them (not recorded which). These TCRs come from an adult woman who had mild COVID-19 (a few samples of this study predate the infection). Cell type and time point are not known. The CDR3 runs from the conserved cysteine through the conserved F or W. D genes are given only for firm matches. Size is omitted from some rows. Given values are once, few, many or a class for expanded clones.

v_gene	abundance	j_gene	d_gene	CDR3nt	CDR3aa
TRBV30	NA	TRBJ2-5	NA	TGTGCCTGGGACCAGGGTAACCAAGAGACCCAGTACTTC	CAWDQGNQETQYF
TRBV12-3/TRBV12-4	NA	TRBJ2-7	TRBD2	TGTGCCAGCAGTTTTACAGGGGGAACCTCTAGCGGGAGGAACGAGCAGTACTTC	CASSFTGGTSSGRNEQYF
TRBV5-5	NA	TRBJ2-1	NA	TGTGCCAGCAGCTTGGACCGCCACAACGAGCAGTTCTTC	CASSLDRHNEQFF
TRBV3-1	NA	TRBJ2-2	TRBD2	TGTGCCAGCAGCCTTAGGACTAGCGTCGGCGGGGAGCTGTTTTTT	CASSLRTSVGGELFF
TRBV9	few	TRBJ2-3	NA	TGTGCCAGCAGCATCGAAGGGGACAGCGGGTGGAGCACAGATACGCAGTATTTT	CASSIEGDSGWSTDTQYF
TRBV5-1	NA	TRBJ2-1	NA	TGCGCCAGCAGCATTCAGACAACCTCCTACAATGAGCAGTTCTTC	CASSIQTTSYNEQFF
TRBV7-2	many	TRBJ2-7	TRBD1	TGTGCCAGCAGCCCCAACCCGGGACAGGGGAACGAGCAGTACTTC	CASSPNPGQGNEQYF
TRBV13	few	TRBJ2-7	TRBD1	TGTGCCAGCGGGACAGGGAGCTCCTACGAGCAGTACTTC	CASGTGSSYEQYF
TRBV7-9	NA	TRBJ1-6	TRBD1	TGTGCCAGCAGCTTAGGAGGGGACAGTCCATCCCTCCACTTT	CASSLGGDSPSLHF
TRBV18	NA	TRBJ2-1	NA	TGTGCCAGCTCACCACCTAGGACCGCTTTTTACAATGAGCAGTTCTTC	CASSPPRTAFYNEQFF
TRBV7-6	many	TRBJ2-3	TRBD2	TGTGCCAGCAGCCTTATAGCGGGAGGGCCGACAGATACGCAGTATTTT	CASSLIAGGPTDTQYF
TRBV3-1	NA	TRBJ2-7	TRBD2	TGTGCCAGCAGCCAGGCAAGGACTAGCGGGACCGAGCAGTACTTC	CASSQARTSGTEQYF
TRBV20-1	NA	TRBJ1-2	NA	TGCAGTGCAGGAATAGATGGCTACACCTTC	CSAGIDGYTF
TRBV5-1	NA	TRBJ1-1	NA	TGCGCCAGCAGCTTACAGGCACTGATGAACACTGAAGCTTTCTTT	CASSLQALMNTEAFF
TRBV27	few	TRBJ2-2	NA	TGTGCCAGCCCACCGACGGGCACCGGGGAGCTGTTTTTT	CASPPTGTGELFF
TRBV4-1	NA	TRBJ2-7	NA	TGCGCCAGCAGCCAGGGGGACTTCTACGAGCAGTACTTC	CASSQGDFYEQYF
TRBV7-9	NA	TRBJ1-6	TRBD1	TGTGCCAGCAGCATGGGACAGTATAATTCACCCCTCCACTTT	CASSMGQYNSPLHF
TRBV18	many	TRBJ2-5	NA	TGTGCCAGCTCACCCACCCAGGAGACCCAGTACTTC	CASSPTQETQYF
TRBV7-2	few	TRBJ1-5	NA	TGTGCCAGCAGCCCACACCCGGGGCCTAATCAGCCCCAGCATTTT	CASSPHPGPNQPQHF
TRBV7-9	NA	TRBJ2-7	TRBD2	TGTGCCAGCAGCTTAGGTGGCGGGAGTACCCCCTACGAGCAGTACTTC	CASSLGGGSTPYEQYF
TRBV7-6	NA	TRBJ1-2	TRBD1	TGTGCCAGCAGCTTAGATGACAGGGTATCCTATGGCTACACCTTC	CASSLDDRVSYGYTF
TRBV20-1	NA	TRBJ2-7	NA	TGCAGTGCTAGAGAAGAAGGCGGTTCCTACGAGCAGTACTTC	CSAREEGGSYEQYF
TRBV7-2	NA	TRBJ2-5	TRBD2	TGTGCCAGCAGCACGCAGCGGGGGGGCGAGAAGACCCAGTACTTC	CASSTQRGGEKTQYF
TRBV12-3/TRBV12-4	once	TRBJ1-4	NA	TGTGCCAGCAGTTTAGAGGCTGCTGTGGGTGAAAAACTGTTTTTT	CASSLEAAVGEKLFF
TRBV12-3/TRBV12-4	NA	TRBJ2-3	NA	TGTGCCAGCAGAATATCGGGACTGAGCACAGATACGCAGTATTTT	CASRISGLSTDTQYF
TRBV5-1	many	TRBJ2-4	TRBD2	TGCGCCAGCAGCCCGGGAGGGCAGGGAAACATTCAGTACTTC	CASSPGGQGNIQYF
TRBV5-1	NA	TRBJ2-1	TRBD1	TGCGCCAGCAGCACTGACAGGGTAAATGAGCAGTTCTTC	CASSTDRVNEQFF
TRBV6-1	NA	TRBJ2-7	TRBD2	TGTGCCAGCAGTTGGGAGGGTCCCTACGAGCAGTACTTC	CASSWEGPYEQYF
TRBV29-1	few	TRBJ1-2	NA	TGCAGCGTGCCGACAGGCTTTAACTATGGCTACACCTTC	CSVPTGFNYGYTF
TRBV4-3	few	TRBJ2-5	NA	TGCGCCAGCAGCCGGGGGAACTATAAGGGGGAGACCCAGTACTTC	CASSRGNYKGETQYF
TRBV30	NA	TRBJ1-1	NA	TGTGCCTGGAGGGAACAGGAGAACACTGAAGCTTTCTTT	CAWREQENTEAFF
TRBV7-8	NA	TRBJ2-5	TRBD2	TGTGCCAGCAGCCATACTAGCGGGGCCTCCCGAGGGGGCCAGTACTTC	CASSHTSGASRGGQYF
TRBV7-3	NA	TRBJ1-6	NA	TGTGCCAGCAGCTTAACGGTCCGGGGGGCCAATTCACCCCTCCACTTT	CASSLTVRGANSPLHF
TRBV5-5	NA	TRBJ1-1	TRBD1	TGTGCCAGCAGCCGCGTTTTGGGGACAGGGATTATATTTGCAGCTTTCTTT	CASSRVLGTGIIFAAFF
TRBV18	few	TRBJ2-6	NA	TGTGCCAGCTCACCCCGACAGGCTTCGAGCTCTGGGGCCAACGTCCTGACTTTC	CASSPRQASSSGANVLTF
TRBV11-1	NA	TRBJ2-7	TRBD1	TGTGCCAGCAGCCACACCCAAGGACAGGGTTACGAGCAGTACTTC	CASSHTQGQGYEQYF
TRBV7-9	few	TRBJ2-7	TRBD2	TGTGCCAGCAGGTCGACTAGCGGAACGTACGAGCAGTACTTC	CASRSTSGTYEQYF
TRBV3-1	NA	TRBJ2-3	NA	TGTGCCAGCAGCCAAGGGGGGGCGAGCACAGATACGCAGTATTTT	CASSQGGASTDTQYF
TRBV4-3	NA	TRBJ1-1	NA	TGCGCCAGCAGCCAAATACAGGGTTCTGAAGCTTTCTTT	CASSQIQGSEAFF
TRBV20-1	NA	TRBJ1-2	TRBD1	TGCAGTGCCCAGGGACAGTACTATGGCTACACCTTC	CSAQGQYYGYTF